Listed here are 4 T cell receptor beta chains from one sample, sequenced in a study of radiotherapy plus CTLA-4 blockade in lung cancer (dated by TCRdb to between 2017 and 2018). Library method: the immunoSEQ multiplex PCR assay. TCRdb took over this immuneACCESS table, retaining in-frame rearrangements with V and J assigned. Such tables are incomplete; in checked studies, under half of the missing clones stem from an unresolved V gene, and the remainder is unexplained. For this sample there are approximately 110,000 clones; 81% appear just once. 3.3% of the sample comes from the top ten. The starting material was peripheral blood, obtained from a patient treated with radiotherapy plus ipilimumab. All receptors come from a human donor with non-small cell lung cancer that progressed on radiotherapy plus ipilimumab. Some clones in this sample may be carry-over from other donors' samples.

The chain uses TRBV6-5 and TRBJ1-5; D call uncertain. Looked up from germline, CDR1 is MNHEY and CDR2 is SVGAGI. V was clipped by 0 bases and J by 5 bases, with 8 bases between them. The CDR3 has 14 amino acids. CDR3 in amino acids: CASSYSGLDQPQHF. As DNA, the CDR3 is TGTGCCAGCAGTTACTCCGGGTTGGATCAGCCCCAGCATTTT.

This clone appeared a few times. V is TRBV14 and J is TRBJ1-5; D not certain. This CDR3 has 13 amino acids. The germline V and J ends were trimmed by 0 bases and 5 bases, with 5 bases remaining between them. Germline lookup yields CDR1 SGHDN and CDR2 FVKESK. The CDR3 region has the DNA TGTGCCAGCAGCCAAGATTACGATCAGCCCCAGCATTTT. This translates into CASSQDYDQPQHF.

With respect to this clone: This sample also contains other DNA sequences that code for the same CDR3. This chain joins TRBV7-2 and TRBJ2-1; D is unresolved. Between the trimmed V and J ends, which lost 1 base and 5 bases, there was a span of 6 bases. CDR3 length: 13 residues. Germline V CDR1 and CDR2: SGHTA, FQGNSA. The CDR3 DNA is TGTGCCAGCAGCTTAGGCCAGAACAATGAGCAGTTCTTC. Translated: CASSLGQNNEQFF. Drawing the rest from reference TRBV7-2 and TRBJ2-1, the complete variable domain is GAGVSQSPSNKVTEKGKDVELRCDPISGHTALYWYRQSLGQGLEFLIYFQGNSAPDKSGLPSDRFSAERTGGSVSTLTIQRTQQEDSAVYLCASSLGQNNEQFFGPGTRLTVL.

This clone was counted only a few times. V usage is TRBV2 and J usage is TRBJ2-7; no firm D call. The germline gives CDR1 SNHLY, CDR2 FYNNEI. This CDR3 has 12 residues. V was clipped by 4 bases and J by 3 bases, with 7 bases between them. CDR3 nucleotides: TGTGCCAGCAGTGCGGACGGCTACGAGCAGTACTTC. Its protein is CASSADGYEQYF.